The clone carrying this T cell receptor (beta chain) was detected ten times or more. Its antigen remains unidentified. The entry originates in a study of response to subunit inactivated influenza vaccine. Study observations and caveats: Each seasonal influenza vaccination recruits few new T cells, the authors suggested.

TCRdb re-called the RT-PCR reads through MiXCR, storing one row per CDR3 protein. The profile shows roughly 700,000 distinct CDR3 sequences, approximately 15% of them singletons. Trimming took 4 bases from V and 2 from J, leaving 15 bases between them. This CDR3 spans 16 amino acids. From germline, CDR1 is SGHVS and CDR2 FQNEAQ. The rearrangement uses TRBV7-8 and TRBJ2-1; D remains unclear. The sample here was PBMCs from blood, taken approximately 15 days before vaccination. The sequence was collected from a man aged 45-65 years who received an inactivated influenza vaccine. The CDR3 here is CASSSEQLSTYNEQFF. The CDR3 DNA is TGTGCCAGCAGCTCAGAGCAACTATCAACCTACAATGAGCAGTTCTTC.